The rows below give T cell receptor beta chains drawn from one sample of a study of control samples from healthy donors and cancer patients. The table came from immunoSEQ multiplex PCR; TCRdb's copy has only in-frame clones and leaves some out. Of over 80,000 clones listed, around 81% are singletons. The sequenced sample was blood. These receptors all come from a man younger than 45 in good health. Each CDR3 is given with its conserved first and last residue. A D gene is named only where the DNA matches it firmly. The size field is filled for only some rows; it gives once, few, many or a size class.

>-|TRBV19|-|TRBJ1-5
TGTGCCAGCTTATGGGGGGCGAATAGCAATCAGCCCCAGCATTTT
CASLWGANSNQPQHF
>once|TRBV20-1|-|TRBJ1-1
TGCAGTGCTAGTACGGCAAACACTGAAGCTTTCTTT
CSASTANTEAFF
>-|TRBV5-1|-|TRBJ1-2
TGCGCCAGCAGCACTTCCGGGGCCTATGGCTACACCTTC
CASSTSGAYGYTF
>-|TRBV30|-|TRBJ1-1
TGTGCCTGGAGAGATTTTGAGAACACTGAAGCTTTCTTT
CAWRDFENTEAFF
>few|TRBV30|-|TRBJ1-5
TGTGCCTGGAGTGAAGGACAGCCGAATCAGCCCCAGCATTTT
CAWSEGQPNQPQHF
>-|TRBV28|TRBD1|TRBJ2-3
TGTGCCAGCAGGGAGGACAGGTCCAAAGATACGCAGTATTTT
CASREDRSKDTQYF
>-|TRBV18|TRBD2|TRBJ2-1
TGTGCCAGCTCCATCACGGGCCCTAGCGGGGAATCCTACAATGAGCAGTTCTTC
CASSITGPSGESYNEQFF
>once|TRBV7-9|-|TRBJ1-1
TGTGCCAGCAGCTTATGGGCCGGACCCAGGAACACTGAAGCTTTCTTT
CASSLWAGPRNTEAFF
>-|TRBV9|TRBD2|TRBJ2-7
TGTGCCAGCAGCGTAGCCGGGGGGGTTGAGCAGTACTTC
CASSVAGGVEQYF
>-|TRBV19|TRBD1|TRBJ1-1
TGTGCCAGTAGTCTAACCGGGACAGCGAACACTGAAGCTTTCTTT
CASSLTGTANTEAFF
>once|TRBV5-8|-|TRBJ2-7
TGTGCCAGCAGCTTGACAGACTACGAGCAGTACTTC
CASSLTDYEQYF
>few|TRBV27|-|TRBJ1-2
TGTGCCAGCAGCTGGACGGGGGATGGCTACACCTTC
CASSWTGDGYTF
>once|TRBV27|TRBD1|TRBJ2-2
TGTGCCAGCAGCGACCAGGGACAGCTGAACACCGGGGAGCTGTTTTTT
CASSDQGQLNTGELFF
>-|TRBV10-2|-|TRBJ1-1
TGCGCCAGCAGCCCGGACTTTTTTGAAGCTTTCTTT
CASSPDFFEAFF
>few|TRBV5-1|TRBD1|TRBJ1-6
TGCGCCAGCAGCCGAGGACAGGGAGGAGATTCACCCCTCCACTTT
CASSRGQGGDSPLHF
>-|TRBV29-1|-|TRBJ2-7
TGCAGCGTCGGCTTTGGGACGGGCTACGAGCAGTACTTC
CSVGFGTGYEQYF
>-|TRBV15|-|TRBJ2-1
TGTGCCACCAGCAGCAACAAAGGGGAAGGCAATGAGCAGTTCTTC
CATSSNKGEGNEQFF
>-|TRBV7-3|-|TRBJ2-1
TGTGCCAGCAGCTTGGACAGAAACTCCTACAATGAGCAGTTCTTC
CASSLDRNSYNEQFF
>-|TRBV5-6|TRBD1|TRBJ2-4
TGTGCCAGCAGCCAACAGGGGGCGAGGTGGGACATTCAGTACTTC
CASSQQGARWDIQYF
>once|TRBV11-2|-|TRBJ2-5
TGTGCCAGCAGCCTAGGACTCTGGGAGACCCAGTACTTC
CASSLGLWETQYF
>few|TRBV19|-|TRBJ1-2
TGTGCCAGTCGAGCAGGCTATGGCTACACCTTC
CASRAGYGYTF
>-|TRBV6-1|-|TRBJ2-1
TGTGCCAGCAGTGACCAAGGGACCTACAATGAGCAGTTCTTC
CASSDQGTYNEQFF
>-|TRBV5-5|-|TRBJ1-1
TGTGCCAGCAGCCACGGACAGTTAGACACTGAAGCTTTCTTT
CASSHGQLDTEAFF
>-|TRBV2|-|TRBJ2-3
TGTGCCAGCAGTGAAGGCCACAGCACAGATACGCAGTATTTT
CASSEGHSTDTQYF